The entry that follows covers one TCR beta chain sequence. Its recognized antigen is unknown. Qualities for individual bases were not recorded, and no much larger clone is one base off. Libraries were constructed by the immunoSEQ multiplex PCR assay. RNA was extracted from all samples and reverse transcribed into cDNA, which served as template for TCR sequencing. First-strand cDNA was synthesized using SuperScript III with a 2:1 mix of oligo-dT and random hexamers. Amplification bias was assessed with a synthetic immune receptor repertoire, and residual bias was removed computationally. The study's own analysis went as follows. Raw reads were preprocessed to remove errors, and CDR3 was defined by IMGT conventions from the conserved cysteine to phenylalanine. Clonality was calculated as 1 minus Shannon entropy normalized by log2 of the number of productive unique TCRs. Whether scalp clones were CD4 or CD8 was inferred by matching scalp TCRbeta sequences against CD4 and CD8 repertoires sorted from blood. TCRdb provides this immuneACCESS table in a form limited to in-frame rearrangements. Some clones are lacking; in checked studies, under half of them reflect an unresolved V gene, and why the rest are absent is not known. That table is the source of V, J and clone size, and D and trimming were worked out from the DNA. The sample yields about 260,000 clones; 60% were counted once. The ten most abundant clones make up 0.8% to 1% of the sample.

This record comes from a study of CD8+ T cells in alopecia areata (dated by TCRdb to the late 2010s). Notes on the research overall: The treated patients, all with moderate-to-severe alopecia areata, were enrolled in an open-label pilot trial of oral tofacitinib given at 5 to 10 mg twice daily. Patients received tofacitinib for 6 to 18 months and were then followed off drug for 6 months to check for delayed response and recurrence. For the treated patients, the SALT score, which quantifies what percentage of scalp surface area is affected, served as the measure of disease severity. In both human patients and the C3H/HeJ mouse model, the study applied high-throughput TCRbeta sequencing to look at T cell clonal expansion in alopecia areata. Scalp tissue and sorted CD4+ and CD8+ peripheral blood T cells from patchy and totalis/universalis alopecia areata patients and from healthy controls were covered by human TCRbeta sequencing. Tofacitinib-treated patients had biopsies at baseline and at 4 and 24 weeks of treatment, with a later scalp biopsy in several patients. Scalp clonality was compared among normal scalp (n=4), patchy alopecia areata scalp (n=8), and alopecia totalis/universalis scalp (n=8). RNA came from the PAXgene miRNA kit for fixed scalp, the miRNeasy kit for PBMCs, and the RNeasy kit for mouse skin. Amplification of TCRbeta CDR3 regions was done by immunoSEQ multiplex PCR using 35 Vbeta forward primers and 13 Jbeta reverse primers.

Spanning cysteine to phenylalanine, the CDR3 consists of 13 amino acids. The kept DNA is CDR3 alone, 39 bases in frame from the first base. A distance of 6 bases separates the germline ends of V and J, which lose 4 bases and 0 bases respectively. Per the germline V gene, SGHRS is the CDR1 and YFSETQ is the CDR2. The study at large found these results: Unlike mouse skin, which is dominated by gammadelta T cells, normal human skin has resident alphabeta T cells that are also sequenced, and this complicates analysis of the scalp TCR repertoire. With tofacitinib, both scalp clonality and the number of expanded CD8+ clones among the top 100 scalp clones went down significantly. Many expanded lesional clones persisted in scalp and blood during tofacitinib treatment, which may partly explain relapse after stopping treatment. The treated cohort was small, with a single nonresponder, so links between baseline CD8+ expansion and response need larger studies. Higher clonality and more expanded CD8+ clones were observed in lesional scalp than in normal scalp, particularly in alopecia totalis/universalis, a finding suggestive of antigenic drive. Shared TCR sequences between patients were less evident than in mice, which may be partly attributable to HLA diversity in the patient population.

The sample's treatment or condition label, in plain terms: oral pan-JAK inhibitor, 5-10 mg twice daily. Peripheral blood and lesional scalp punch biopsies were obtained from patients with alopecia areata. PBMCs were isolated by density centrifugation and stained for CD3, CD4 and CD8, after which CD4+ and CD8+ T cells were sorted on a FACSAria. The chain couples TRBV5-1 to TRBJ2-3; too little of a D gene remains to name it. The TCR comes from a human donor with alopecia areata. The source material was CD4+ T cells sorted from blood, sampled around week 52, from a patient treated with tofacitinib. CDR3 loop: CASSPDSTDTQYF. The bases read TGCGCCAGCAGCCCAGACAGCACAGATACGCAGTATTTT. The CDR3, completed at both ends by the reference TRBV5-1 and TRBJ2-3 genes, gives the full variable domain KAGVTQTPRYLIKTRGQQVTLSCSPISGHRSVSWYQQTPGQGLQFLFEYFSETQRNKGNFPGRFSGRQFSNSRSEMNVSTLELGDSALYLCASSPDSTDTQYFGPGTRLTVL.